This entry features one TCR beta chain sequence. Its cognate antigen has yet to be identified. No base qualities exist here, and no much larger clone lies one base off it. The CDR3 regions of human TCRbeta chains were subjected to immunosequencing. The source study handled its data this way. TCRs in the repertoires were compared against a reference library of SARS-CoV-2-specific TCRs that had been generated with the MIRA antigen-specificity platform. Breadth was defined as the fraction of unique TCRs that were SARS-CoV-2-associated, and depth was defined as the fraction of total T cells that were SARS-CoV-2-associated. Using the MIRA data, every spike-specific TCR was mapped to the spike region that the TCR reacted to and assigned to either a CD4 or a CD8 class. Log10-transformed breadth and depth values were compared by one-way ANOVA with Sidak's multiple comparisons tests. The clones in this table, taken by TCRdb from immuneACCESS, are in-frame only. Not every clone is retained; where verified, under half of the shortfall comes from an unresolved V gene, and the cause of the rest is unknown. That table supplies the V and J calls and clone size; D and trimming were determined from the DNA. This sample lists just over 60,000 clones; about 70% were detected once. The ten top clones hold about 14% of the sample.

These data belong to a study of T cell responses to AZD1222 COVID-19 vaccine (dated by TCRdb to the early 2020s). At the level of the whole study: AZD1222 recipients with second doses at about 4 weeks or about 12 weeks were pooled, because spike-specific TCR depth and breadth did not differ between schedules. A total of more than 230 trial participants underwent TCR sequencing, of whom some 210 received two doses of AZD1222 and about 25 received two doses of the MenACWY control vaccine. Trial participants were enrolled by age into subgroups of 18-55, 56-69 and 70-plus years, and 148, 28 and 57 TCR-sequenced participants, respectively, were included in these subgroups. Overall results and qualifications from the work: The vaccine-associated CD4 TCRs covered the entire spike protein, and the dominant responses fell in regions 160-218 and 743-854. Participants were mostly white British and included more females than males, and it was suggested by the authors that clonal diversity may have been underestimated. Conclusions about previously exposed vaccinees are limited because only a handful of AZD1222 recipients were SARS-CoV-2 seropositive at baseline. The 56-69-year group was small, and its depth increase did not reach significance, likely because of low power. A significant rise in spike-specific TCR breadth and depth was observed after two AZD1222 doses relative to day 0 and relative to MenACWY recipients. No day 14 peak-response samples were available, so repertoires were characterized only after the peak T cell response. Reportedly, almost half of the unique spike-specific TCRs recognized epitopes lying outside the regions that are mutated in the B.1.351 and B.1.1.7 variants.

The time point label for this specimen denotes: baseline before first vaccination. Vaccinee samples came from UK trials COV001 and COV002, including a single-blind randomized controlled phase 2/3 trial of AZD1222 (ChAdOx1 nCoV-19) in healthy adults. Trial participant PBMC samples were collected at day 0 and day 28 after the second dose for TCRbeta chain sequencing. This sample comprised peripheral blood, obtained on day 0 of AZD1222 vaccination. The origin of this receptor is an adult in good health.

The CDR3 sequence is CASSLVASGALGETQYF. The nucleotides are TGTGCCAGCAGCTTGGTGGCTAGCGGGGCCTTGGGGGAGACCCAGTACTTC. The V and J genes are TRBV7-9 and TRBJ2-5; 9 junctional bases match TRBD2. The germline V and J ends show losses of 3 bases and 5 bases respectively, and no gene match explains 13 bases of the junction. The CDR3 has 17 amino acids, counting the end cysteine and phenylalanine. The retained sequence is limited to the CDR3, 51 bases, with the frame set at the first base. CDR1 and CDR2, looked up from the germline V gene (reference sequence), are SEHNR and FQNEAQ.